This T cell receptor beta chain was retrieved from a study of T-cell reconstitution after alpha-beta-depleted transplantation in children. General study points: Some patients showed high day-60 TCRbeta diversity, which derived from surviving recipient T cells and thymic progenitors. Newly generated T cells supplied most T-cell counts and diversity one year post-transplant. Roughly two months post-transplant, alpha-beta T cells reportedly originated from several hundred graft clones that had expanded.

Trimming stripped 0 bases from V and 5 bases from J, with 11 bases between. The CDR3 consists of 14 residues. CDR1 and CDR2 (germline): SGHDT, YYEEEE. This clonotype was picked up many times. Antigen: not known. As it was prepared, the TCRbeta library received unique molecular identifiers. TCRdb re-derived calls from the PCR reads in MiXCR, one entry per CDR3 protein. The repertoire holds fewer than 550,000 distinct CDR3 sequences, with about 11% as singletons. The receptor was isolated from a child under 10 years old with inherited bone marrow failure, due to receive a stem cell transplant. The sequences come from PBMCs, collected before TCRalphabeta/CD19-depleted stem cell transplant. The genes are TRBV5-6 and TRBJ1-2; no clear D. The CDR3 sequence is CASSLALTDYGYTF. The CDR3 DNA reads TGTGCCAGCAGCTTGGCTCTGACGGATTATGGCTACACCTTC.